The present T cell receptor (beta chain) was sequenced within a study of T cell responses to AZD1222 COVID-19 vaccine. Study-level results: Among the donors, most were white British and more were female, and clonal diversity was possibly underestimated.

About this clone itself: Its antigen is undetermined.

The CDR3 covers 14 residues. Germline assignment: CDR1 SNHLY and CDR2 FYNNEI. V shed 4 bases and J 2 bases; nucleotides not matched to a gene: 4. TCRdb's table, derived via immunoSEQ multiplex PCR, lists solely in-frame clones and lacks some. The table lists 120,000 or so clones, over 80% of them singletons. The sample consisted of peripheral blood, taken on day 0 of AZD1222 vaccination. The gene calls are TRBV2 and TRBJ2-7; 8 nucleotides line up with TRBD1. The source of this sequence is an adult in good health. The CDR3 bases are TGTGCCAGCAGTGTTAACAGGGGGGCCTACGAGCAGTACTTC. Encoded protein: CASSVNRGAYEQYF.